This TCR beta chain appears in the sequencing data of a study of CD8+ T cells in alopecia areata. Sequencing used cDNA as its template, made by extracting RNA and reverse transcribing it. This table comes from immunoSEQ multiplex PCR, and its TCRdb copy is limited to in-frame clones, with some not included. The sample carries about 180,000 clones, approximately 70% recorded once. In alopecia areata patients, both lesional scalp punch biopsies and peripheral blood were collected. The sequence was obtained from a human donor with alopecia areata. The sequencing here drew on CD8+ T cells sorted from blood, taken at week 0.

Written as DNA, the CDR3 is TGTGCCAGCAGTGAAAGTAGTTCCCAGCCCCAGCATTTT. Its translation is CASSESSSQPQHF. This chain joins TRBV6-1 and TRBJ1-5; no clear D gene. V dropped 2 bases and J dropped 7 bases, with 9 bases sitting between them. Germline loops: CDR1 MNHNS, CDR2 SASEGT. The CDR3 has 13 residues.